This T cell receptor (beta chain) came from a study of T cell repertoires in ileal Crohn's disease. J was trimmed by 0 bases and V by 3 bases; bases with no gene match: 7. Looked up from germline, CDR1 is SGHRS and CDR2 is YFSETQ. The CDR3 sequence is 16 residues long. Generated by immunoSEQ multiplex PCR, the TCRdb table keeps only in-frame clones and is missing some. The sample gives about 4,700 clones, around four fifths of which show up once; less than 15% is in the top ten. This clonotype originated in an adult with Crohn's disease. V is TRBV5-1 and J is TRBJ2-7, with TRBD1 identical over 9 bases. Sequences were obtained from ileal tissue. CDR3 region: CASSSWDRAFSYEQYF. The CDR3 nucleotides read TGCGCCAGCAGCTCTTGGGACAGGGCATTCTCCTACGAGCAGTACTTC.